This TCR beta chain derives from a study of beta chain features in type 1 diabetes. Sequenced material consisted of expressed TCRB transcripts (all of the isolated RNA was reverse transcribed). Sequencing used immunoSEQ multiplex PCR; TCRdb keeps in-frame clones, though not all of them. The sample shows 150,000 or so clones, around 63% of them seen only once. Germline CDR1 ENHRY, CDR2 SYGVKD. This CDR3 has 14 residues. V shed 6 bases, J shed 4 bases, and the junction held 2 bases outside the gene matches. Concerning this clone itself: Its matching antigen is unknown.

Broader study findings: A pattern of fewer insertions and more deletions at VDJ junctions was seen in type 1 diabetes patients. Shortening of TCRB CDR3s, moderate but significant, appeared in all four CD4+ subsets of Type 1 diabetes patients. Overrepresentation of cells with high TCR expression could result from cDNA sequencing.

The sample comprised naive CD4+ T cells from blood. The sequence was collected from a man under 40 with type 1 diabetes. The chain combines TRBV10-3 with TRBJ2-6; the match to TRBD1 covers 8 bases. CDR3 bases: TGTGCCATCAGGCAGGGGGCCGGGGCCAACGTCCTGACTTTC. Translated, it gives CAIRQGAGANVLTF.